What follows describes a single TCR beta chain. This clone was seen just once. No cognate antigen has been identified for it. Per-nucleotide qualities are absent, and no much larger clonotype sits a single base away. Sequences MNHEY (CDR1) and SMNVEV (CDR2) are obtained from the germline V gene (reference sequence). The CDR3 runs 14 residues from the cysteine to the phenylalanine. CDR3 DNA is the only sequence kept; it has 42 bases, read in frame from the first base. The V end gives up 5 bases and the J end 3 bases, leaving 4 bases in the junction not matched to a gene. The sample belongs to a study of blood T cell repertoires in COVID-19 (dated by TCRdb to the early 2020s). Background for the entire study: The collaborator samples originated in the United States, Italy and Spain and spanned the acute and convalescent phases of COVID-19. Nearly every sample came with metadata listing a de-identified subject ID, COVID-19 status, age in years and sex. A freely available public database, intended as a resource for researchers studying the immune response to SARS-CoV-2, is where the repertoires were released. The samples were drawn from the first 160 participants of the ongoing ImmuneRACE study and from more than 1,000 subjects provided by 6 global collaborators. The material from the prospective study consisted of cDNA or gDNA derived from T cells, B-cell-depleted T cells, or PBMCs. The dataset comprised deeply sampled blood TCRbeta repertoires from subjects exposed to, actively infected with, or recovered from COVID-19. Where available, HLA class I and class II types were obtained from metadata supplied by the sample provider rather than from assay-based typing.

Paper-wide results and their limitations: The quantity of clinical and demographic metadata differed by source and by participant and was supplied without curation.

Participants in the prospective study were aged roughly 18 to 100 years, lived in approximately 26 United States geographic areas, and enrolled through a virtual design. In the prospective study, participants were assigned to cohorts based on the clinical history participants reported in a screening survey and a study questionnaire. For ImmuneRACE Cohort 3, a participant was defined as recovered based on two consecutive negative NP/OP PCR tests, clearance by a healthcare professional, or resolution of symptoms. In the prospective study, mobile phlebotomists collected whole blood, serum and a nasopharyngeal or oropharyngeal swab from each participant. Over a roughly two-month period, participants in the prospective study had the option of providing additional blood draws and questionnaires. Before DNA extraction, prospective study blood samples were shipped either frozen or at room temperature.

TCRbeta CDR3 regions were amplified from genomic DNA using the immunoSEQ Assay, a bias-controlled multiplex PCR. The authors' analysis ran thus. Nucleated cell counts per sample were estimated from amplification of reference gene primers within the assay. Sequence reads were collapsed and filtered to measure the absolute abundance of every unique TCRbeta CDR3 rearrangement. For each sample, productive Simpson clonality was calculated by taking the square root of Simpson's diversity index across productive rearrangements. Imported from immuneACCESS, the table was reduced by TCRdb to in-frame sequences with V and J called. These copies leave out some clones; in studies compared against another copy, an unresolved V gene accounts for under half, and the cause of the remainder is not known. V, J and clone size are those of that table, while D and trimming were read from the DNA. The sample includes roughly 250,000 clones, with around 90% observed a single time. Jointly, the top ten make up 1.5% to 2% of the sample.

The rearrangement combines TRBV27 with TRBJ2-7; TRBD1 matches 10 bases in the middle. Material for sequencing was PBMCs or T cells enriched from blood (not recorded which). This clonotype was sampled from a woman under 30 who had recovered from COVID-19. The CDR3 in this case is CASSPDRGGYEQYF. The nucleotide sequence is given as TGTGCCAGCAGTCCGGACAGGGGGGGCTACGAGCAGTACTTC.